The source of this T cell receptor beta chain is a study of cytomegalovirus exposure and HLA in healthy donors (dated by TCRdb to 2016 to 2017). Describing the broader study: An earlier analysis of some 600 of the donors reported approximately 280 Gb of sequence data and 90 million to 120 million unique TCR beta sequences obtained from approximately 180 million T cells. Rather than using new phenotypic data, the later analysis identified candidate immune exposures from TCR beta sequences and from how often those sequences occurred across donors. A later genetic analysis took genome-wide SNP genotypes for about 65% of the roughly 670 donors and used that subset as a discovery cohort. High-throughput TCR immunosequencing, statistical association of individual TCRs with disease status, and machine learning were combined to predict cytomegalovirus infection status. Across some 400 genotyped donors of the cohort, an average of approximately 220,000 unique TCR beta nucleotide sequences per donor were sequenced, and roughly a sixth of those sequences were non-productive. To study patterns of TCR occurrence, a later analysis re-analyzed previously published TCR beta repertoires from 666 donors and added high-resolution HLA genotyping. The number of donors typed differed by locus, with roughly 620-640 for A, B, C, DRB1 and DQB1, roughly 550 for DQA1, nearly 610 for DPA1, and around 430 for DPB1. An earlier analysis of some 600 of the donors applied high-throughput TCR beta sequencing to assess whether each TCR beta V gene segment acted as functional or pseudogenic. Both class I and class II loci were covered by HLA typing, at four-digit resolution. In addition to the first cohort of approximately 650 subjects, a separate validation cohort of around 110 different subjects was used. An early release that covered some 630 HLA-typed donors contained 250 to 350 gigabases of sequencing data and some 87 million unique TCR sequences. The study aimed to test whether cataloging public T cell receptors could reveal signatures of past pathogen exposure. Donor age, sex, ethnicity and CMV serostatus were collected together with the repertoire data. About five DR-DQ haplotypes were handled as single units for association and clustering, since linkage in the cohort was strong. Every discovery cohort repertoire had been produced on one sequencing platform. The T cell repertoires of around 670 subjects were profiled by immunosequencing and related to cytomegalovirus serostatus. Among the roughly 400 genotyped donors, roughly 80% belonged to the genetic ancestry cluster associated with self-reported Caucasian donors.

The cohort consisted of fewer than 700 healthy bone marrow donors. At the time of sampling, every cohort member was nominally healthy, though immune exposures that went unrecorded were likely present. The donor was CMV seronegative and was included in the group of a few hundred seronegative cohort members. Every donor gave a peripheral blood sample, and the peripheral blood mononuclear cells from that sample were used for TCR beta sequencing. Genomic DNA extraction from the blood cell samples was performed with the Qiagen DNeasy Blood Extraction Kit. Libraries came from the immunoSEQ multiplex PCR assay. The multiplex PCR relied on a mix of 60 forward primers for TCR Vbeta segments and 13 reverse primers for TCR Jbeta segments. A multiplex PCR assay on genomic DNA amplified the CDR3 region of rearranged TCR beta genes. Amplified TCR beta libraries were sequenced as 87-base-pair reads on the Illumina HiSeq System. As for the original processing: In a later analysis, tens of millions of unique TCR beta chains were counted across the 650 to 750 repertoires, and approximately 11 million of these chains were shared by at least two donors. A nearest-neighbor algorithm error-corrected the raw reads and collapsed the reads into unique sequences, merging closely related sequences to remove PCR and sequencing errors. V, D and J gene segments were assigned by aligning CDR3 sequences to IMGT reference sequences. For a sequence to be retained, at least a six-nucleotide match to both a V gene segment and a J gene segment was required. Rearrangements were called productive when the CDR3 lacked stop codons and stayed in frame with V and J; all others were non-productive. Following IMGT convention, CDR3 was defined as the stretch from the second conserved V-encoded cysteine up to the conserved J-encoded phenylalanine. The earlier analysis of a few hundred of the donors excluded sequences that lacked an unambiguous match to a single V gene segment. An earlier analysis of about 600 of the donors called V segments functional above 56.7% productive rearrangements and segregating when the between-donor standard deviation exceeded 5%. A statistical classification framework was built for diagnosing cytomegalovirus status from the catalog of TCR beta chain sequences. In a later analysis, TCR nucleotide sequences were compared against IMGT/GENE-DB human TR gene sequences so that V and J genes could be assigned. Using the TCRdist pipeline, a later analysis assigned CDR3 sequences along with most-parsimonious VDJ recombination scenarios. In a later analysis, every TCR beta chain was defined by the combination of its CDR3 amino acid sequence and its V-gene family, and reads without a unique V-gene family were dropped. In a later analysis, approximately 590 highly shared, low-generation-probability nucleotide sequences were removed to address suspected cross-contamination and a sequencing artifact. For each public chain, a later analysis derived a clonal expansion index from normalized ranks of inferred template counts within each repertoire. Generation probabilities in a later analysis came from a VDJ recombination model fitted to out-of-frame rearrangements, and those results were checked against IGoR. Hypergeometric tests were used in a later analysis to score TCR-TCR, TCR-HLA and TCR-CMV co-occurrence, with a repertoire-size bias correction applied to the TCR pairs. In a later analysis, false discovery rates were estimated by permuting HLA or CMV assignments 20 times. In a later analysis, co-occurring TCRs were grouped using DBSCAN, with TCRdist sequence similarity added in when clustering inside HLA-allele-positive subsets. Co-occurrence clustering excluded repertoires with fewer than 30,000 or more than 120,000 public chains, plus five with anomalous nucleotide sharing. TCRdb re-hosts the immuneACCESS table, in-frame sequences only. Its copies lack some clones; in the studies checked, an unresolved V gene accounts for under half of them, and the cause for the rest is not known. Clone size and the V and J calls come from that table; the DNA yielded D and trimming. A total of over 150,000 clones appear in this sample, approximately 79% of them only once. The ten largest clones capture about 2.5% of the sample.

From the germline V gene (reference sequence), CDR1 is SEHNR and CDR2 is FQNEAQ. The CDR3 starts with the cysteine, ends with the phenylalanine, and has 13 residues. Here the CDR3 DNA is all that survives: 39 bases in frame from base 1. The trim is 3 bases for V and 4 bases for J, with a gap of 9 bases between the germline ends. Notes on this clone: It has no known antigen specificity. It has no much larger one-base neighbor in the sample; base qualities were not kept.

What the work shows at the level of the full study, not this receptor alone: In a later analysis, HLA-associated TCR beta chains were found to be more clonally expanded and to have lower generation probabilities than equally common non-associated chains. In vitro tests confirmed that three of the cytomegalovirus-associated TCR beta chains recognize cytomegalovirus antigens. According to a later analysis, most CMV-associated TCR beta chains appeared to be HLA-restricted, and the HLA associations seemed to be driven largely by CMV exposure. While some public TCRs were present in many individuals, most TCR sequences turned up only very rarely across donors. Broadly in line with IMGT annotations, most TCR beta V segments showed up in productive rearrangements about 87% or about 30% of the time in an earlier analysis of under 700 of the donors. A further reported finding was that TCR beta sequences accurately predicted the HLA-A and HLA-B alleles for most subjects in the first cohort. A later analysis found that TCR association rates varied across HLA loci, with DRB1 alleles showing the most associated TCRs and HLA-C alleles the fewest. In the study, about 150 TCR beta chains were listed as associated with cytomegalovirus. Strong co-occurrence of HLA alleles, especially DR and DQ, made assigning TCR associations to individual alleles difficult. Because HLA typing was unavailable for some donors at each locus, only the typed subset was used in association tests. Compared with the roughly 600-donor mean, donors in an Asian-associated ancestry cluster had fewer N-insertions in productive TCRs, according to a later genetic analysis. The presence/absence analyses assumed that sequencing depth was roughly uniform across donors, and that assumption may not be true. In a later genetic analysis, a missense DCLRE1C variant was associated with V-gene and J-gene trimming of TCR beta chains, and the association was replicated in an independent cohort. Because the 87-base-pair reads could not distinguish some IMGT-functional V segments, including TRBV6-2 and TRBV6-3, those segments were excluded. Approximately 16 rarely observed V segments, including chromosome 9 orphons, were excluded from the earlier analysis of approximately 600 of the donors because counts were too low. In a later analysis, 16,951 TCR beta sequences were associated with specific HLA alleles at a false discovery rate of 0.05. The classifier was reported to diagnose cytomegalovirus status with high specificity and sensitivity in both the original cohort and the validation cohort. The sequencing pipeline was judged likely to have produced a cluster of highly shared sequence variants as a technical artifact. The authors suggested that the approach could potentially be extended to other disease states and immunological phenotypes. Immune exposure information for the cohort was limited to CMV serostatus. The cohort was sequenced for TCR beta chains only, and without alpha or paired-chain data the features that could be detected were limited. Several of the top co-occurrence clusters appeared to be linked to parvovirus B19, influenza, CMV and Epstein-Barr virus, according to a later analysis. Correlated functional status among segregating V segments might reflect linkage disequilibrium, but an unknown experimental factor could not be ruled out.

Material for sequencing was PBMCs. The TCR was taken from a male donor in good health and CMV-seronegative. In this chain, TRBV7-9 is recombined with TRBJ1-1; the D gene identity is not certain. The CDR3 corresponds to CASSFLSGTEAFF. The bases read TGTGCCAGCAGCTTCCTCAGCGGCACTGAAGCTTTCTTT.